These 27 T cell receptor beta chains were all obtained from the same sample, sequenced in a study of graft-versus-host responses after intestinal transplantation. TCRdb's copy holds only in-frame clones and misses some; the assay was immunoSEQ multiplex PCR. The sample carries more than 90,000 clones, 90% to 95% recorded once. Their cognate antigens are unknown. The sample in question was unstimulated CD8+ T cells sorted from spleen or lymph node cells, obtained before intestinal transplant. These receptors were collected from a human donor who received an intestinal transplant.

This chain uses TRBV15 with TRBJ2-7; 9 positions agree with TRBD2. Germline CDR1 reads LNHNV; CDR2 reads YYDKDF (reference sequence). Trimming at V came to 0 bases and at J to 1 base, leaving 4 bases not matched to a gene. CDR3 size: 16 residues. In DNA, the CDR3 is TGTGCCACCAGCAGAGAAGCCAGCGGGAGGTCCTACGAGCAGTACTTC. Amino acid sequence: CATSREASGRSYEQYF.

The chain has TRBV9 and TRBJ1-2; D is unresolved. V dropped 3 bases and J dropped 1 base, with 10 bases sitting between them. Germline assignment: CDR1 SGDLS and CDR2 YYNGEE. The CDR3 has 14 amino acids. The CDR3 nucleotides are TGTGCCAGCAGCGGGGAGGCGGATAACTATGGCTACACCTTC. Translating it yields CASSGEADNYGYTF.

CDR3 in DNA: TGTGCCAGCAGCAGGACTAGCGGGGGGGCGTACAATGAGCAGTTCTTC. This translates into CASSRTSGGAYNEQFF. The chain is built from TRBV5-6 and TRBJ2-1, with TRBD2 matching 15 bases. V dropped 4 bases and J dropped 4; count of bases not matched to a gene: 3. Germline CDR1 SGHDT, CDR2 YYEEEE. The length of the CDR3 is 16 residues. The variable domain in full, completed from reference TRBV5-6 and TRBJ2-1, reads DAGVTQSPTHLIKTRGQQVTLRCSPKSGHDTVSWYQQALGQGPQFIFQYYEEEERQRGNFPDRFSGHQFPNYSSELNVNALLLGDSALYLCASSRTSGGAYNEQFFGPGTRLTVL.

This chain connects TRBV30 to TRBJ2-3; D call uncertain. The V gene's germline CDR1 is GTSNPN and CDR2 SVGIG (reference sequence). V was shortened by 0 bases and J by 1 base, with 5 bases between the two germline ends. This CDR3 is built from 13 residues. DNA of the CDR3: TGTGCCTGGAGTGTACATCGCACAGATACGCAGTATTTT. It is translated as CAWSVHRTDTQYF.

The chain recombines TRBV30 with TRBJ1-5; D gene ambiguous. In germline, CDR1 is GTSNPN, CDR2 SVGIG (reference sequence). V lost 1 base and J 0 bases, leaving 19 bases between the germline ends. The CDR3 consists of 18 residues. CDR3 loop: CAWSDLGSADYSNQPQHF. In DNA form, the CDR3 reads TGTGCCTGGAGTGACCTCGGTTCTGCGGACTATAGCAATCAGCCCCAGCATTTT. The variable domain in full, with the rest retrieved from reference TRBV30 and TRBJ1-5, is SQTIHQWPATLVQPVGSPLSLECTVEGTSNPNLYWYRQAAGRGLQLLFYSVGIGQISSEVPQNLSASRPQDRQFILSSKKLLLSDSGFYLCAWSDLGSADYSNQPQHFGDGTRLSIL.

The chain is built from TRBV7-3 and TRBJ1-2, with 9 bases that match TRBD1. Trimming at V came to 4 bases and at J to 0 bases, leaving 9 bases not matched to a gene. This CDR3 is 17 amino acids long. Germline lookup yields CDR1 SGHTA and CDR2 FQGTGA. CDR3 residues: CASSSGTGRLSNYGYTF. The CDR3 DNA reads as TGTGCCAGCAGCTCCGGGACAGGGAGGCTTTCTAACTATGGCTACACCTTC.

CDR3: CASKQGNEQFF. The DNA for the CDR3 is TGCGCCAGCAAACAGGGAAATGAGCAGTTCTTC. The chain joins TRBV5-1 to TRBJ2-1; D perhaps matches TRBD1 (6 bases). The CDR3 covers 11 residues. Germline V gene lookup returns CDR1 SGHRS and CDR2 YFSETQ. The V end lost 6 bases, the J end lost 7 bases, and 8 bases lay between the germline ends.

The chain combines TRBV7-9 with TRBJ2-4; no firm D call. The germline CDR1 and CDR2 sequences are SEHNR and FQNEAQ (reference sequence). The CDR3 spans 14 residues. With 5 bases removed from V and 0 bases from J, the gap between germline ends came to 8 bases. DNA of the CDR3: TGTGCCAGCAGCGGGCCACTAGCCAAAAACATTCAGTACTTC. Translated, it gives CASSGPLAKNIQYF.

This chain links TRBV5-4 with TRBJ2-1; maybe TRBD2 (5 bases). Germline CDR1 SGHNT, CDR2 YYREEE (reference sequence). The CDR3 has 16 amino acids. V was cut by 3 bases and J by 0 bases, with 13 bases left in between. CDR3 nucleotides: TGTGCCAGCAGCTCATTTAGCGATCACTCCTACAATGAGCAGTTCTTC. Protein: CASSSFSDHSYNEQFF.

The sample holds one count of this clone. This rearrangement joins TRBV7-9 to TRBJ2-1; TRBD1 agrees at 8 bases. Germline V CDR1 and CDR2: SEHNR, FQNEAQ (reference sequence). This CDR3 has 15 amino acids. Germline trimming cut 1 base from V and 5 bases from J; bases unmatched to any gene: 4. The CDR3 spells CASSLDPGGNNEQFF. The CDR3 DNA reads TGTGCCAGCAGCTTAGATCCAGGGGGCAACAATGAGCAGTTCTTC.

The chain is built from TRBV19 and TRBJ2-3; 13 nucleotides agree with TRBD2. The CDR3 contains 16 residues. Looked up from germline, CDR1 is LNHDA and CDR2 is SQIVND (reference sequence). V dropped 6 bases and J dropped 4; count of bases not matched to a gene: 7. Written as DNA, the CDR3 is TGTGCCAGTAGCTCGGCTGGGACTAGCGGGGCAGATACGCAGTATTTT. Translated, it gives CASSSAGTSGADTQYF.

This chain uses TRBV27 with TRBJ2-1; TRBD1 agrees at 7 bases. Germline V gives CDR1 MNHEY, CDR2 SMNVEV (reference sequence). CDR3 length: 16 amino acids. The V and J ends lost 5 bases and 3 bases, in that order; junction bases with no gene match: 10. The CDR3 protein is CASSPRQGSDYNEQFF. CDR3 sequence (DNA): TGTGCCAGCAGTCCAAGACAGGGTTCGGACTACAATGAGCAGTTCTTC.

This chain uses TRBV27 with TRBJ2-7; tentative D call: TRBD1 (5 bases). V lost 0 bases, J lost 2 bases, and 8 bases lay in between. Germline CDR1 reads MNHEY; CDR2 reads SMNVEV (reference sequence). The CDR3 has 14 amino acids. CDR3 protein: CASSLSQGTYEQYF. For the CDR3, the DNA is TGTGCCAGCAGTTTATCGCAGGGCACCTACGAGCAGTACTTC.

The chain is built from TRBV7-9 and TRBJ2-7, with TRBD2 identical over 8 bases. Germline CDR1 and CDR2: SEHNR and FQNEAQ (reference sequence). The length of the CDR3 is 16 residues. Trimming took 1 base from V and 5 from J; bases not matched to a gene: 10. CDR3 bases: TGTGCCAGCAGCTTAGGAGCCGGACTAGCAGGTAACGAGCAGTACTTC. This sequence encodes CASSLGAGLAGNEQYF. Filled out from reference TRBV7-9 and TRBJ2-7, the complete variable domain reads DTGVSQNPRHKITKRGQNVTFRCDPISEHNRLYWYRQTLGQGPEFLTYFQNEAQLEKSRLLSDRFSAERPKGSFSTLEIQRTEQGDSAMYLCASSLGAGLAGNEQYFGPGTRLTVT.

The gene calls are TRBV30 and TRBJ2-7; 10 bases match TRBD1. This CDR3 spans 15 amino acids. V shed 2 bases, J shed 4 bases, and the junction held 8 bases outside the gene matches. Germline V gene lookup returns CDR1 GTSNPN and CDR2 SVGIG (reference sequence). In DNA form, the CDR3 reads TGTGCCTGGAGTCCAAGACAGGGGGCAAAATACGAGCAGTACTTC. This codes for CAWSPRQGAKYEQYF. The variable domain in full, with the rest retrieved from reference TRBV30 and TRBJ2-7, is SQTIHQWPATLVQPVGSPLSLECTVEGTSNPNLYWYRQAAGRGLQLLFYSVGIGQISSEVPQNLSASRPQDRQFILSSKKLLLSDSGFYLCAWSPRQGAKYEQYFGPGTRLTVT.

V usage is TRBV5-5 and J usage is TRBJ1-2, with unresolved D. Germline CDR1 and CDR2: SGHKS and YYEKEE (reference sequence). The CDR3 consists of 12 residues. The ends were cut back, 4 bases at V and 6 bases at J, with 10 bases in the middle. CDR3 loop: CASSAVPDGYTF. CDR3 coding DNA: TGTGCCAGCAGCGCGGTTCCGGATGGCTACACCTTC.

Here the CDR3 reads CASSPTSGSVNEQFF. CDR3 nucleotides: TGTGCCAGTAGTCCTACTAGCGGGAGCGTGAATGAGCAGTTCTTC. The chain combines TRBV19 with TRBJ2-1; 11 bases fit TRBD2. The CDR3 is made up of 15 amino acids. Germline V CDR1 and CDR2: LNHDA, SQIVND (reference sequence). The V segment lost 5 bases and the J segment 7 bases; nucleotides outside the gene matches: 7. The full variable domain, completed using reference TRBV19 and TRBJ2-1, is DGGITQSPKYLFRKEGQNVTLSCEQNLNHDAMYWYRQDPGQGLRLIYYSQIVNDFQKGDIAEGYSVSREKKESFPLTVTSAQKNPTAFYLCASSPTSGSVNEQFFGPGTRLTVL.

The J gene is TRBJ2-5, the V gene TRBV5-4; 7 bases map to TRBD2. This CDR3 region has 14 residues. V lost 4 bases and J lost 5; bases outside the gene matches: 8. Germline CDR1 reads SGHNT; CDR2 reads YYREEE (reference sequence). CDR3 residues: CASSAGLTRETQYF. For the CDR3, the DNA is TGTGCCAGCAGCGCGGGACTAACACGGGAGACCCAGTACTTC.

The rearrangement links TRBV28 to TRBJ2-2; 11 nucleotides align to TRBD2. Germline CDR1 and CDR2: MDHEN and SYDVKM. The V segment lost 5 bases and the J segment 5 bases; nucleotides outside the gene matches: 13. The CDR3 has 18 amino acids. The CDR3 sequence is CASSPRLAGNAGTGELFF. Here the CDR3 DNA reads TGTGCCAGCAGTCCAAGACTAGCGGGGAACGCCGGGACCGGGGAGCTGTTTTTT.

The rearrangement uses TRBV19 and TRBJ2-7, with D possibly matching TRBD1 (6 bases). V was shortened by 1 base and J by 3 bases, with 10 bases between the two germline ends. Germline V gene data show CDR1 as LNHDA and CDR2 as SQIVND (reference sequence). The CDR3 length is 14 residues. The CDR3 nucleotides are TGTGCCAGTAGTATAGGGACAGCAGTCTACGAGCAGTACTTC. Its protein is CASSIGTAVYEQYF.

The DNA of the CDR3 is TGCGCCAGCAGTGAGTCTAGACCGAGGAATTCACCCCTCCACTTT. This gives the protein CASSESRPRNSPLHF. The gene calls are TRBV10-2 and TRBJ1-6, with D hard to call. Germline CDR1 and CDR2: WSHSY and SAAADI. V lost 0 bases and J 7 bases, leaving 10 bases between the germline ends. The CDR3 runs 15 residues.

This chain uses TRBV15 with TRBJ2-1, with TRBD2 matching 13 bases. The CDR3 covers 17 residues. The trim removed 0 bases at V and 6 bases at J, leaving 5 bases unmatched. From germline, CDR1 is LNHNV and CDR2 YYDKDF (reference sequence). The CDR3 region is CATSRERTSGSINEQFF. The CDR3, as DNA: TGTGCCACCAGCAGAGAGCGGACTAGCGGGAGTATCAATGAGCAGTTCTTC.

J is TRBJ2-5 and V is TRBV18, with a tentative D call TRBD2 (7 bases). The CDR3 totals 17 residues. The V end lost 10 bases, the J end lost 1 base, and 25 bases lay between the germline ends. Germline loops: CDR1 KGHSH, CDR2 LQKENI. The CDR3 DNA reads TGTGCCATCGCGGATTCAACAGGGACGGGAGGCCAAGAGACCCAGTACTTC. Protein: CAIADSTGTGGQETQYF.

This clone has just one count. The chain uses TRBV5-1 and TRBJ1-2; maybe TRBD1 (5 bases). Trimming cost V 4 bases and J 1 base, with 14 bases left between them. Germline loops: CDR1 SGHRS, CDR2 YFSETQ. The CDR3 totals 15 residues. The CDR3 region has the DNA TGCGCCAGCAGCCAACACCCGACAGTTAACTATGGCTACACCTTC. Its translation: CASSQHPTVNYGYTF.

The J gene is TRBJ2-2, the V gene TRBV7-9; the D gene is possibly TRBD2 (6 bases). The CDR3 runs 14 residues. V was cut by 4 bases and J by 2 bases, with 8 bases left in between. CDR1 and CDR2 (germline): SEHNR, FQNEAQ (reference sequence). The CDR3 DNA reads TGTGCCAGCAGCTCCGGGAGTAACACCGGGGAGCTGTTTTTT. This sequence encodes CASSSGSNTGELFF. Supplemented by reference TRBV7-9 and TRBJ2-2, the full variable domain reads DTGVSQNPRHKITKRGQNVTFRCDPISEHNRLYWYRQTLGQGPEFLTYFQNEAQLEKSRLLSDRFSAERPKGSFSTLEIQRTEQGDSAMYLCASSSGSNTGELFFGEGSRLTVL.

The genes are TRBV6-5 and TRBJ1-1; maybe TRBD1 (5 bases). The CDR3 is made up of 12 amino acids. The germline V and J ends were trimmed by 6 bases and 4 bases, with 9 bases remaining between them. CDR1 MNHEY and CDR2 SVGAGI come from the germline V gene. The CDR3 coding sequence is TGTGCCAGCAGGGGACTTGGCACTGAAGCTTTCTTT. Its protein is CASRGLGTEAFF.

V and J are TRBV5-6 and TRBJ2-7, with D perhaps TRBD2 (6 bases). V gave up 4 bases and J gave up 3 bases, with 20 bases separating them. The germline CDR1 and CDR2 sequences are SGHDT and YYEEEE. This CDR3 is built from 16 residues. The CDR3, as DNA: TGTGCCAGCAGCCTGGGGTTGGGGACTTTATTCTACGAGCAGTACTTC. Translation gives CASSLGLGTLFYEQYF.